These 23 T cell receptor beta chains came from one sample sequenced in a study of T-cell reconstitution after alpha-beta-depleted transplantation in children. A TCRbeta library incorporating unique molecular identifiers was prepared. TCRdb ran MiXCR on the PCR reads and lists one entry per CDR3 protein. The sample lists under 850,000 distinct CDR3 sequences, around 13% occurring once. Material: PBMCs, obtained before TCRalphabeta/CD19-depleted stem cell transplant. Receptor source: a girl aged 2 to 9 with congenital amegakaryocytic thrombocytopenia, due to receive a stem cell transplant.

V gene TRBV7-2 combines with J gene TRBJ1-2; D not certain. Germline V gene lookup returns CDR1 SGHTA and CDR2 FQGNSA. Trimming stripped 8 bases from V and 4 bases from J, with 14 bases between. This CDR3 is built from 13 residues. CDR3 region: CASGVGIVYGYTF. CDR3 coding DNA: TGTGCCAGCGGCGTGGGGATAGTCTATGGCTACACCTTC.

In this sample, this clonotype turned up many times. The chain carries TRBV20-1 and TRBJ2-6; 9 nucleotides agree with TRBD1. Trimming cost V 1 base and J 0 bases; bases outside gene matches: 4. Germline V gene sequence: CDR1 DFQATT, CDR2 SNEGSKA (reference sequence). This CDR3 has 17 residues. The CDR3 DNA reads TGCAGTGCTAGAGGGGGACAGGGTCTCTCTGGGGCCAACGTCCTGACTTTC. The encoded protein is CSARGGQGLSGANVLTF.

V and J are TRBV5-6 and TRBJ2-3, with 10 bases identical to TRBD2. Losses at the gene ends were 5 bases for V and 5 bases for J; bases not matched to a gene: 5. CDR1 is SGHDT and CDR2 is YYEEEE in the germline V gene. There are 14 residues in the CDR3. The chain's CDR3 is CASSLAGAGDTQYF. The CDR3 DNA reads as TGTGCCAGCAGTCTAGCGGGAGCGGGAGATACGCAGTATTTT.

The sample holds a few counts of this clonotype. The rearrangement joins TRBV20-1 to TRBJ1-3; D not certain. CDR1 and CDR2 (germline): DFQATT, SNEGSKA (reference sequence). V gave up 3 bases and J gave up 7 bases, with 10 bases separating them. The length of the CDR3 is 12 residues. CDR3 nucleotides: TGCAGTGCTAGTATGGGGAAGAACACCATATATTTT. Protein product: CSASMGKNTIYF.

J is TRBJ2-1 and V is TRBV2; D unclear. Germline CDR1 reads SNHLY; CDR2 reads FYNNEI. This CDR3 spans 13 amino acids. Between the trimmed V and J ends, which lost 1 base and 9 bases, there was a span of 10 bases. The CDR3 nucleotides read TGTGCCAGCAGTGAAGAGGCGTGGGGTGAGCAGTTCTTC. Protein product: CASSEEAWGEQFF.

This clonotype showed up many times. The V call is TRBV7-9, the J call TRBJ2-7; possibly TRBD1 for D (6 bases). CDR3 length equals 15 residues. CDR1 SEHNR and CDR2 FQNEAQ come from the germline V gene (reference sequence). Trimming removed 2 bases from V and 2 bases from J, with 13 bases in between. CDR3 in amino acids: CASSLIGQLAYEQYF. The CDR3 region has the DNA TGTGCCAGCAGCTTAATCGGACAGTTGGCCTACGAGCAGTACTTC.

The table lists this clonotype with many counts. The chain joins TRBV20-1 to TRBJ2-7; the D call may be TRBD1 or TRBD2 (5 bases each). Germline loops: CDR1 DFQATT, CDR2 SNEGSKA (reference sequence). V gave up 6 bases and J gave up 3 bases, with 12 bases separating them. This CDR3 has 12 amino acids. CDR3: CSAEGQRYEQYF. The CDR3, as DNA: TGCAGTGCCGAGGGGCAGCGCTACGAGCAGTACTTC.

The chain carries TRBV5-5 and TRBJ1-1; D might be TRBD1 (6 bases). Germline V lookup: CDR1 SGHKS, CDR2 YYEKEE (reference sequence). Trimming cost V 0 bases and J 0 bases, with 9 bases left between them. This CDR3 is built from 15 residues. This chain's CDR3 is CASSLGQVLNTEAFF. The CDR3 coding sequence is TGTGCCAGCAGCTTGGGACAGGTACTGAACACTGAAGCTTTCTTT.

This clonotype was observed many times. The chain joins TRBV29-1 to TRBJ2-4; 12 bases line up with TRBD2. V shed 6 bases, J shed 7 bases, and the junction held 16 bases outside the gene matches. CDR3 size: 17 residues. Germline V gene sequence: CDR1 SQVTM, CDR2 ANQGSEA. CDR3 bases: TGCAGCGTGGCATATTTTAGGACTAGCGGGAACGCGAACATTCAGTACTTC. It is translated as CSVAYFRTSGNANIQYF.

This clonotype was counted a few times. This chain uses TRBV9 with TRBJ2-1; 7 bases map to TRBD2. CDR3 size: 16 residues. V lost 4 bases, J lost 8 bases, and 15 bases stayed unmatched. The germline gives CDR1 SGDLS, CDR2 YYNGEE. The CDR3, as DNA: TGTGCCAGCAGCACCCAGTCGGCGGGAGTAATCCATGAGCAGTTCTTC. Its protein product is CASSTQSAGVIHEQFF. The full variable domain, completed using reference TRBV9 and TRBJ2-1, is DSGVTQTPKHLITATGQRVTLRCSPRSGDLSVYWYQQSLDQGLQFLIQYYNGEERAKGNILERFSAQQFPDLHSELNLSSLELGDSALYFCASSTQSAGVIHEQFFGPGTRLTVL.

The table lists this clonotype with a few counts. V gene TRBV3-1 combines with J gene TRBJ2-3; D gene unclear. The CDR3 runs 16 residues. The germline V gene has CDR1 LGHDT and CDR2 YNNKEL (reference sequence). Trimming removed 1 base at V and 5 bases at J, with 16 bases between. The CDR3 loop is CASSQGVPSRGDTQYF. CDR3 DNA: TGTGCCAGCAGCCAAGGAGTCCCATCCCGAGGAGATACGCAGTATTTT.

This clonotype came up many times. V and J are TRBV20-1 and TRBJ2-7; a possible D gene is TRBD1 (5 bases). Deletions cut 5 bases from V and 0 bases from J, with 11 bases between. CDR3 size: 13 residues. The germline CDR1 and CDR2 sequences are DFQATT and SNEGSKA (reference sequence). CDR3: CSALGRVSYEQYF. The CDR3 region has the DNA TGCAGTGCTCTGGGGCGCGTCTCCTACGAGCAGTACTTC.

This clonotype was seen repeatedly, ten times or more. V usage is TRBV5-1 and J usage is TRBJ2-1, with D hard to call. This CDR3 has 14 amino acids. Trimming stripped 2 bases from V and 3 bases from J, with 9 bases between. Germline CDR1 and CDR2: SGHRS and YFSETQ. The chain's CDR3 is CASSFEKGYNEQFF. Here the CDR3 DNA reads TGCGCCAGCAGCTTCGAGAAAGGCTACAATGAGCAGTTCTTC. The full variable domain, with the rest looked up from reference TRBV5-1 and TRBJ2-1, is KAGVTQTPRYLIKTRGQQVTLSCSPISGHRSVSWYQQTPGQGLQFLFEYFSETQRNKGNFPGRFSGRQFSNSRSEMNVSTLELGDSALYLCASSFEKGYNEQFFGPGTRLTVL.

A few counts support this clonotype. The V and J genes are TRBV28 and TRBJ2-7, with 7 bases lining up with TRBD1. CDR3 length equals 14 residues. The V gene end was trimmed by 6 bases and the J gene end by 2 bases; junction bases not matched to a gene: 7. The germline V gene has CDR1 MDHEN and CDR2 SYDVKM. The CDR3 coding sequence is TGTGCCAGCAGACCGGACAGGCGGCCCTACGAGCAGTACTTC. Translation: CASRPDRRPYEQYF.

This clonotype was seen many times. The chain carries TRBV29-1 and TRBJ2-7, with D possibly TRBD1 on 5 matching bases. This CDR3 contains 14 residues. Germline V CDR1 and CDR2: SQVTM, ANQGSEA. V lost 0 bases and J lost 5, with 14 bases in between. In nucleotides, the CDR3 is TGCAGCGTTGAAGATGTCAGGGCAACTCACGAGCAGTACTTC. Amino acids: CSVEDVRATHEQYF.

The chain joins TRBV5-1 to TRBJ2-1, with 9 bases identical to TRBD2. Germline CDR1 reads SGHRS; CDR2 reads YFSETQ. The CDR3 totals 15 residues. V dropped 0 bases and J dropped 6; count of bases not matched to a gene: 4. For the CDR3, the DNA is TGCGCCAGCAGCTTGGCGGCTAGCGGGGCCAATGAGCAGTTCTTC. It codes for CASSLAASGANEQFF.

There are many counts of this clonotype. This chain joins TRBV5-1 and TRBJ1-6, with 7 bases that match TRBD1. V lost 3 bases to trimming and J lost 5 bases; unmatched junction nucleotides: 8. The CDR3 loop spans 16 amino acids. Germline lookup yields CDR1 SGHRS and CDR2 YFSETQ. The CDR3 nucleotides read TGCGCCAGCAGCTCTGGGGACAGCTTTGATAATTCACCCCTCCACTTT. It encodes CASSSGDSFDNSPLHF.

This chain uses TRBV5-1 with TRBJ2-1; no clear D gene. CDR1 and CDR2 from the germline V gene are SGHRS and YFSETQ. Trimming cost V 0 bases and J 8 bases, with 12 bases left between them. This CDR3 region has 14 residues. This CDR3 is CASSLAVVADEQFF. The CDR3 DNA reads as TGCGCCAGCAGCTTGGCCGTGGTTGCGGATGAGCAGTTCTTC.

This clonotype came up a few times. This chain uses TRBV5-1 with TRBJ2-2; 7 bases align to TRBD2. CDR3 size: 15 residues. Trimming at V came to 0 bases and at J to 6 bases, leaving 5 bases not matched to a gene. Germline V gives CDR1 SGHRS, CDR2 YFSETQ. The CDR3 region is CASSLGTLAPGELFF. The CDR3 DNA sequence: TGCGCCAGCAGCTTGGGAACACTAGCGCCCGGGGAGCTGTTTTTT.

The sample holds many counts of this clonotype. The rearrangement uses TRBV20-1 and TRBJ2-1; 9 positions agree with TRBD1. V shed 0 bases and J 7 bases; nucleotides not matched to a gene: 4. CDR1 and CDR2 from the germline V gene are DFQATT and SNEGSKA (reference sequence). The CDR3 sequence is 14 residues long. The CDR3 nucleotides are TGCAGTGCTAGAGAAACAGGGGGCCAGAATGAGCAGTTCTTC. Translation gives CSARETGGQNEQFF.

This clonotype occurred a few times. The chain joins TRBV3-1 to TRBJ2-1; D uncertain. This CDR3 has 16 residues. The V gene's germline CDR1 is LGHDT and CDR2 YNNKEL (reference sequence). Deletions cut 0 bases from V and 4 bases from J, with 13 bases between. CDR3 residues: CASSQDWADDYNEQFF. The CDR3 DNA reads as TGTGCCAGCAGCCAAGATTGGGCAGACGATTACAATGAGCAGTTCTTC.

This clonotype was counted at least ten times. This chain uses TRBV20-1 with TRBJ1-6, with unresolved D. The germline gives CDR1 DFQATT, CDR2 SNEGSKA (reference sequence). V lost 2 bases and J 1 base, leaving 24 bases between the germline ends. The CDR3 runs 20 residues. The CDR3 region is CSARPHNFWGTVSYNSPLHF. CDR3 coding DNA: TGCAGTGCTAGACCCCACAATTTTTGGGGTACGGTATCCTATAATTCACCCCTCCACTTT.

This clonotype was detected a few times. V is TRBV11-3 and J is TRBJ2-1; 7 nucleotides line up with TRBD2. Per the germline V gene, CDR1 is SGHNT and CDR2 is YENEEA. The CDR3 consists of 16 residues. Trimming took 3 bases from V and 8 from J; bases not matched to a gene: 13. In DNA form, the CDR3 reads TGTGCCAGCAGCTTCTCCCTAGCGGACCCAAAGGATGAGCAGTTCTTC. Encoded protein: CASSFSLADPKDEQFF.